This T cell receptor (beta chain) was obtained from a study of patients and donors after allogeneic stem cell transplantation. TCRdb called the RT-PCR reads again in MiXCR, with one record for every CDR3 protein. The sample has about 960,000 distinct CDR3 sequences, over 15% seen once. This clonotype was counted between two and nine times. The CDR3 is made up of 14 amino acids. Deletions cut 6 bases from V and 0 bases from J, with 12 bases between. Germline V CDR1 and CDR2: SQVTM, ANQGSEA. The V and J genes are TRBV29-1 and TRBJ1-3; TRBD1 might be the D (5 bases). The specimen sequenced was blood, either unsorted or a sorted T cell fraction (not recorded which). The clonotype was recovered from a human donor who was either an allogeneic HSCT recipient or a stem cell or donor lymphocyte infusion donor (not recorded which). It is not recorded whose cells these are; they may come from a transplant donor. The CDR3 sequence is CSVPGPGSGNTIYF. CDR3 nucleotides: TGCAGCGTACCGGGACCGGGCTCTGGAAACACCATATATTTT.